The present entry profiles one T cell receptor (beta chain) with its context. The antigen is not known. This entry belongs to a study of cytomegalovirus exposure and HLA in healthy donors. CDR1 LNHNV and CDR2 YYDKDF come from the germline V gene (reference sequence). V was clipped by 2 bases and J by 2 bases, with 12 bases between them. There are 15 residues in the CDR3. The data were produced by immunoSEQ multiplex PCR, yet TCRdb's version contains in-frame clones alone and is incomplete. The sample holds 300,000 to 400,000 clones; over 75% are singletons and the top ten take more than 0.95%. General study points: Specificity of a few CMV-associated chains for CMV antigens was verified in vitro. Some TCR beta chains (approximately 180 of them) were listed as cytomegalovirus-associated. It was reportedly the case that the classifier diagnosed cytomegalovirus status with high specificity and sensitivity.

A roughly 120-subject validation cohort, separate from the approximately 610-subject first cohort, supplied the donors. The chain couples TRBV15 to TRBJ2-5; the D gene is possibly TRBD2 (5 bases). Sequenced material: PBMCs. This sequence originates from a young man in good health and CMV-seronegative. The CDR3 bases are TGTGCCACCAGCAGAAGAGGAGGTCCGCAAGAGACCCAGTACTTC. Its translation is CATSRRGGPQETQYF.